A single sample gave rise to the 31 T cell receptor beta chains below, sequenced in a study of T cell responses to AZD1222 COVID-19 vaccine. Assay used: immunoSEQ multiplex PCR; TCRdb lists only in-frame clones, some missing. This sample has over 110,000 clones, with roughly 90% found just once. The source material was peripheral blood, sampled on day 0 of AZD1222 vaccination. These receptor sequences come from an adult in good health.

The V gene is TRBV5-5, the J gene TRBJ1-4, with TRBD1 identical over 7 bases. This CDR3 is built from 14 residues. Germline V lookup: CDR1 SGHKS, CDR2 YYEKEE (reference sequence). With V trimmed by 4 bases and J by 6 bases, 6 bases remained unmatched. Written as DNA, the CDR3 is TGTGCCAGCAGCGAACAGGGGTGTGATGAAAAACTGTTTTTT. This encodes CASSEQGCDEKLFF.

J is TRBJ1-6 and V is TRBV6-4, with a possible D match to TRBD1 (5 bases). The V end lost 9 bases, the J end lost 4 bases, and 19 bases lay between the germline ends. This CDR3 has 16 residues. The germline CDR1 and CDR2 sequences are MRHNA and SNTAGT. Here the CDR3 reads CASGDRLPGYNSPLHF. CDR3 nucleotides: TGTGCCAGTGGGGACCGTCTACCCGGGTATAATTCACCCCTCCACTTT.

The J gene is TRBJ2-5, the V gene TRBV3-1 (or the pseudogene TRBV3-2); the match to TRBD2 covers 11 bases. The CDR3 consists of 14 residues. Germline-derived CDR1 and CDR2 are LGHDT and YNNKEL (reference sequence). V shed 6 bases, J shed 7 bases, and the junction held 7 bases outside the gene matches. The CDR3 coding sequence is TGTGCCAGCAGACTCGGGACTAGCGGAGGGACCCAGTACTTC. Residues: CASRLGTSGGTQYF.

This chain joins TRBV7-9 and TRBJ2-7, with a weak D call TRBD1 (5 bases). This CDR3 is built from 15 residues. V was trimmed by 3 bases and J by 5 bases, leaving 17 bases between them. Germline-derived CDR1 and CDR2 are SEHNR and FQNEAQ (reference sequence). The CDR3 sequence is CASSFIRAGRHEQYF. CDR3 sequence (DNA): TGTGCCAGCAGCTTTATAAGGGCAGGGCGACACGAGCAGTACTTC. Supplemented by reference TRBV7-9 and TRBJ2-7, the full variable domain reads DTGVSQNPRHKITKRGQNVTFRCDPISEHNRLYWYRQTLGQGPEFLTYFQNEAQLEKSRLLSDRFSAERPKGSFSTLEIQRTEQGDSAMYLCASSFIRAGRHEQYFGPGTRLTVT.

The chain uses TRBV12-3 or TRBV12-4 and TRBJ2-2; D is undetermined. The CDR3 totals 13 residues. V was shortened by 3 bases and J by 6 bases, with 8 bases between the two germline ends. CDR3 DNA: TGTGCCAGCAGTTTGTACGGGCCCGGGGAGCTGTTTTTT. Translating it yields CASSLYGPGELFF.

The chain's CDR3 is CASSQVLRNTEAFF. Written as DNA, the CDR3 is TGCGCCAGCAGCCAAGTGTTAAGAAACACTGAAGCTTTCTTT. This chain connects TRBV4-1 to TRBJ1-1; D gene uncertain. Per the germline V gene, CDR1 is MGHRA and CDR2 is YSYEKL. The length of the CDR3 is 14 residues. Trimming took off 1 base at V and 2 bases at J, with 8 bases between the two ends.

The chain carries TRBV30 and TRBJ2-7; D uncertain. Trimming removed 6 bases from V and 0 bases from J, with 15 bases in between. CDR1 and CDR2 from the germline V gene are GTSNPN and SVGIG (reference sequence). This CDR3 comprises 14 residues. CDR3 DNA sequence: TGTGCCTGCCATACTTTGGGAACCTCCTACGAGCAGTACTTC. Amino acid sequence: CACHTLGTSYEQYF.

This sequence joins TRBV4-2 and TRBJ1-3, with 8 positions matching TRBD1. Losses at the gene ends were 0 bases for V and 8 bases for J; bases not matched to a gene: 6. CDR1 and CDR2 from the germline V gene are LGHNA and YNFKEQ. This CDR3 contains 15 residues. The CDR3 region has the DNA TGTGCCAGCAGCCAAGAATCTCAGGGGGCTTACACCATATATTTT. This gives the protein CASSQESQGAYTIYF.

The chain uses TRBV6-5 and TRBJ1-2; weak D call: TRBD1 (5 bases). The CDR3 extends over 14 amino acids. The V gene's germline CDR1 is MNHEY and CDR2 SVGAGI. V was shortened by 6 bases and J by 4 bases, with 15 bases between the two germline ends. CDR3 DNA: TGTGCCAGCAGGCGAGGGGCAGGGTCCTATGGCTACACCTTC. Translated, it gives CASRRGAGSYGYTF.

This rearrangement joins TRBV11-3 to TRBJ1-1; no reliable D call. This CDR3 is 14 amino acids long. V was pared by 5 bases and J by 6 bases, with 16 bases between. Germline CDR1 and CDR2: SGHNT and YENEEA. This CDR3 reads CASSPAGPASEAFF. The CDR3 DNA is TGTGCCAGCAGCCCTGCCGGTCCAGCGTCTGAAGCTTTCTTT.

V and J are TRBV5-1 and TRBJ1-5; D possibly corresponds to TRBD1 (6 bases). Trimming left V 0 bases short and J 11 bases short, with 12 bases between. Germline CDR1 reads SGHRS; CDR2 reads YFSETQ. There are 13 residues in the CDR3. Here the CDR3 reads CASSLAWGQTQHF. The CDR3 coding sequence is TGCGCCAGCAGCTTGGCATGGGGGCAGACCCAGCATTTT. Full variable domain (remainder filled in from reference TRBV5-1 and TRBJ1-5): KAGVTQTPRYLIKTRGQQVTLSCSPISGHRSVSWYQQTPGQGLQFLFEYFSETQRNKGNFPGRFSGRQFSNSRSEMNVSTLELGDSALYLCASSLAWGQTQHFGDGTRLSIL.

The J gene is TRBJ1-3, the V gene TRBV4-2, with a tentative D call TRBD1 (5 bases). The ends were cut back, 6 bases at V and 0 bases at J, with 21 bases in the middle. Per the germline V gene, CDR1 is LGHNA and CDR2 is YNFKEQ. The CDR3 contains 18 residues. CDR3 protein: CASRQREATVASGNTIYF. The DNA for the CDR3 is TGTGCCAGCAGACAAAGGGAAGCGACAGTGGCCTCTGGAAACACCATATATTTT.

The J gene is TRBJ1-1, the V gene TRBV19, with D perhaps matching TRBD1 (5 bases). CDR1 is LNHDA and CDR2 is SQIVND in the germline V gene (reference sequence). This CDR3 has 14 residues. Trimming pared 2 bases from V and 8 bases from J, leaving 15 bases between. As DNA, the CDR3 is TGTGCCAGTAGTATAATAACCGAGGGGAGAGAAGCTTTCTTT. Translation: CASSIITEGREAFF.

The rearrangement joins TRBV7-9 to TRBJ1-1, with D hard to call. The CDR3 runs to 12 residues. CDR1 and CDR2 from the germline V gene are SEHNR and FQNEAQ (reference sequence). With 3 bases removed from V and 6 bases from J, the gap between germline ends came to 8 bases. The DNA of the CDR3 is TGTGCCAGCAGCTTGGGAAGGGCTGAAGCTTTCTTT. Translated, it gives CASSLGRAEAFF.

The chain has TRBV7-2 and TRBJ1-5; D not certain. Per germline, CDR1 SGHTA and CDR2 FQGNSA. V shed 5 bases and J shed 6 bases, with 11 bases lying between them. The CDR3 runs 13 residues. CDR3 DNA sequence: TGTGCCAGCAGCGATAACACACGTCAGCCCCAGCATTTT. It is translated as CASSDNTRQPQHF.

This chain joins TRBV5-1 and TRBJ1-4; possibly TRBD1 for D (5 bases). Germline V gives CDR1 SGHRS, CDR2 YFSETQ. The CDR3 has 15 amino acids. V lost 4 bases to trimming and J lost 0 bases, with 10 bases between them. The chain's CDR3 is CASSKSRATNEKLFF. The CDR3 region has the DNA TGCGCCAGCAGCAAGTCCAGGGCAACTAATGAAAAACTGTTTTTT. Full variable domain (remainder filled in from reference TRBV5-1 and TRBJ1-4): KAGVTQTPRYLIKTRGQQVTLSCSPISGHRSVSWYQQTPGQGLQFLFEYFSETQRNKGNFPGRFSGRQFSNSRSEMNVSTLELGDSALYLCASSKSRATNEKLFFGSGTQLSVL.

J is TRBJ1-1 and V is TRBV19; D unclear. Trimming removed 2 bases at V and 1 base at J, with 17 bases between. CDR3 length: 17 residues. Germline values: CDR1 LNHDA, CDR2 SQIVND (reference sequence). The CDR3 loop reads CASSIRWREDPNTEAFF. The CDR3 coding sequence is TGTGCCAGTAGTATAAGGTGGAGGGAAGATCCGAACACTGAAGCTTTCTTT.

The J gene is TRBJ2-7, the V gene TRBV5-1, with D perhaps TRBD1 (6 bases). This CDR3 is built from 15 residues. V was cut by 0 bases and J by 2 bases, with 12 bases left in between. CDR1 SGHRS and CDR2 YFSETQ come from the germline V gene. The CDR3 loop reads CASSLVGTPTYEQYF. CDR3 sequence (DNA): TGCGCCAGCAGCTTGGTCGGGACACCTACCTACGAGCAGTACTTC. Based on the CDR3 plus reference TRBV5-1 and TRBJ2-7, the full variable domain is KAGVTQTPRYLIKTRGQQVTLSCSPISGHRSVSWYQQTPGQGLQFLFEYFSETQRNKGNFPGRFSGRQFSNSRSEMNVSTLELGDSALYLCASSLVGTPTYEQYFGPGTRLTVT.

The rearrangement links TRBV9 to TRBJ2-5; TRBD1 aligns across 7 bases. V lost 6 bases, J lost 0 bases, and 8 bases stayed unmatched. CDR1 is SGDLS and CDR2 is YYNGEE in the germline V gene. CDR3 length: 15 residues. In DNA, the CDR3 is TGTGCCAGCAACGAACAGGGGTTGTACCAAGAGACCCAGTACTTC. It specifies CASNEQGLYQETQYF.

The rearrangement joins TRBV30 to TRBJ1-2; 9 nucleotides agree with TRBD1. Germline loops: CDR1 GTSNPN, CDR2 SVGIG (reference sequence). V lost 3 bases to trimming and J lost 5 bases; unmatched junction nucleotides: 10. The CDR3 contains 15 residues. The CDR3 protein is CAWRATGGAYYGYTF. The CDR3 nucleotides are TGTGCCTGGAGGGCCACAGGGGGCGCGTATTATGGCTACACCTTC.

The rearrangement links TRBV27 to TRBJ2-1, with a tentative D call TRBD1 (7 bases). The CDR3 extends over 15 amino acids. Germline assignment: CDR1 MNHEY and CDR2 SMNVEV (reference sequence). V was pared by 5 bases and J by 6 bases, with 17 bases between. CDR3 loop: CASSPHRGGGNEQFF. The CDR3 coding sequence is TGTGCCAGCAGTCCTCACAGGGGAGGTGGCAATGAGCAGTTCTTC.

This rearrangement joins TRBV5-1 to TRBJ2-4, with 11 bases that match TRBD1. The CDR3 extends over 14 amino acids. V lost 5 bases and J lost 7; bases outside the gene matches: 5. Germline assignment: CDR1 SGHRS and CDR2 YFSETQ. The CDR3 sequence is CASSIGQGANIQYF. CDR3 DNA: TGCGCCAGCAGTATCGGACAGGGGGCGAACATTCAGTACTTC.

This chain uses TRBV7-9 with TRBJ2-1; TRBD2 agrees at 9 bases. Germline trimming cut 1 base from V and 4 bases from J; bases unmatched to any gene: 8. Per germline, CDR1 SEHNR and CDR2 FQNEAQ (reference sequence). This CDR3 has 17 amino acids. The CDR3 protein is CASSLVELAGPYNEQFF. CDR3 bases: TGTGCCAGCAGCTTAGTCGAGCTAGCGGGGCCATACAATGAGCAGTTCTTC.

The chain couples TRBV18 to TRBJ1-1; D is unclear. Germline V gene data show CDR1 as KGHSH and CDR2 as LQKENI. The CDR3 has 16 amino acids. Trimming took 2 bases from V and 1 from J, leaving 14 bases between them. The CDR3 DNA is TGTGCCAGCTCACCATTTGGCTCCCTGGGGAACACTGAAGCTTTCTTT. As protein: CASSPFGSLGNTEAFF.

The DNA of the CDR3 is TGTGCCTGGAGTGTACGGGAGGCCGCTAATTCACCCCTCCACTTT. Translated, it gives CAWSVREAANSPLHF. The chain recombines TRBV30 with TRBJ1-6; no clear D. Germline V gives CDR1 GTSNPN, CDR2 SVGIG (reference sequence). V lost 0 bases, J lost 6 bases, and 12 bases lay in between. The CDR3 has 15 residues.

The chain joins TRBV7-2 to TRBJ1-1, with 7 positions matching TRBD1. Germline V gene sequence: CDR1 SGHTA, CDR2 FQGNSA. The CDR3 has 16 amino acids. V lost 2 bases, J lost 0 bases, and 6 bases stayed unmatched. The CDR3 is CASSLNLGQLNTEAFF. Here the CDR3 DNA reads TGTGCCAGCAGCTTAAACTTGGGACAGTTGAACACTGAAGCTTTCTTT.

The CDR3 region has the DNA TGTGCCAGCAGTTACTTCGCCCCGGACAGGAGCAATCAGCCCCAGCATTTT. Translated: CASSYFAPDRSNQPQHF. The chain uses TRBV27 and TRBJ1-5; TRBD1 matches at 7 bases. CDR3 length: 17 residues. Per germline, CDR1 MNHEY and CDR2 SMNVEV (reference sequence). J gave up 1 base and V 4 bases, and 10 bases lay outside the gene matches.

The chain has TRBV30 and TRBJ1-5, with D hard to call. From germline, CDR1 is GTSNPN and CDR2 SVGIG (reference sequence). This CDR3 has 13 residues. Trimming left V 0 bases short and J 5 bases short, with 8 bases between. The CDR3 is CAWSVLLDQPQHF. CDR3 DNA: TGTGCCTGGAGTGTTCTCTTGGATCAGCCCCAGCATTTT.

The J gene is TRBJ1-5, the V gene TRBV18; tentative D call: TRBD1 (5 bases). This CDR3 is built from 14 residues. Germline V gene sequence: CDR1 KGHSH, CDR2 LQKENI. With 3 bases removed from V and 3 bases from J, the gap between germline ends came to 9 bases. CDR3 residues: CASSPGVINQPQHF. The CDR3 region has the DNA TGTGCCAGCTCACCGGGGGTTATCAATCAGCCCCAGCATTTT.

The J gene is TRBJ1-1, the V gene TRBV12-5, with D possibly matching TRBD1 (5 bases). The length of the CDR3 is 14 residues. V lost 6 bases, J lost 3 bases, and 14 bases lay in between. Germline CDR1 is LGHNT and CDR2 is FRNRAP. The CDR3 spells CASGPRGFDTEAFF. In nucleotides, the CDR3 is TGTGCTAGTGGCCCCCGGGGGTTCGACACTGAAGCTTTCTTT.

V usage is TRBV10-3 and J usage is TRBJ1-2, with TRBD1 matching 9 bases. After removal of 3 bases from V and 7 bases from J, the junction contained 15 bases not matched to a gene. In germline, CDR1 is ENHRY, CDR2 SYGVKD. The CDR3 has 17 residues. CDR3 region: CAISDPGRDRVRGGYTF. CDR3 in DNA: TGTGCCATCAGTGATCCCGGCCGGGACAGGGTCCGGGGTGGCTACACCTTC.